This entry concerns a single T cell receptor beta chain. Clones were read by immunoSEQ multiplex PCR, and TCRdb kept only the in-frame ones, dropping some. The table includes about 31,000 clones, 88% detected once. These data belong to a study of T cell responses to AZD1222 COVID-19 vaccine. The V end was cut by 0 bases, the J end by 7 bases, with 5 bases between. This CDR3 spans 12 amino acids. The V gene's germline CDR1 is LGHNA and CDR2 YNFKEQ. This sequence joins TRBV4-2 and TRBJ2-3; D is uncertain. The sample here was peripheral blood, taken 28 days after the second AZD1222 dose. The sequence derives from an adult who received the AZD1222 COVID-19 vaccine. The CDR3 DNA follows: TGTGCCAGCAGCCAAGATTGGAATACGCAGTATTTT. Amino acids: CASSQDWNTQYF.